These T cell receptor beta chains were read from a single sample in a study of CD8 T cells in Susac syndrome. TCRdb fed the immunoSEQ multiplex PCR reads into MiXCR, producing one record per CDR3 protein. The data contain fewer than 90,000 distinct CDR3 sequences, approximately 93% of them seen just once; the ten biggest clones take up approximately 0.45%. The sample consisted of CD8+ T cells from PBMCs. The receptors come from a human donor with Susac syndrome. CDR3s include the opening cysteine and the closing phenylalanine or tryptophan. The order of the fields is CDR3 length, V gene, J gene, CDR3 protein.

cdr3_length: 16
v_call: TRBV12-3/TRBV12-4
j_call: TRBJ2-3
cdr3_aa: CASSPPGQGATDTQYF

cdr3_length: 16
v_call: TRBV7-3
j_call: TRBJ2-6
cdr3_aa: CASSSGLNSGANVLTF

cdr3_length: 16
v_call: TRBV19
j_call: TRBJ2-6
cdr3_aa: CASSTGVRSGANVLTF

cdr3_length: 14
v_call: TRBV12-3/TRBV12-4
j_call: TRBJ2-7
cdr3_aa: CASSLAGLDYEQYF

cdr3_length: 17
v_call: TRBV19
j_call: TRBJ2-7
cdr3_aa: CATSTWQGTGDAYEQYF

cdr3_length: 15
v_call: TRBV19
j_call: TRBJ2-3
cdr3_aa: CASSPSHRAPDTQYF

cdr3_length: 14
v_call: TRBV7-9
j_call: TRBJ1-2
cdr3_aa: CASSPPGQDYGYTF

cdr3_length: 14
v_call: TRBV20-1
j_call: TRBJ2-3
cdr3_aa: CSAPGGMSTDTQYF

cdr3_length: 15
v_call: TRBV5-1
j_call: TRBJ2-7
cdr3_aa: CASSLAPAAGYEQYF

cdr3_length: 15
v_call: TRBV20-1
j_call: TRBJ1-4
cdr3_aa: CSARGTRGLNEKLFF

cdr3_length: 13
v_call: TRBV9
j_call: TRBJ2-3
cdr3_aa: CASSAGGRDTQYF

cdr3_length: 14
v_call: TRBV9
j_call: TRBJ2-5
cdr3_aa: CASSAGPSGETQYF

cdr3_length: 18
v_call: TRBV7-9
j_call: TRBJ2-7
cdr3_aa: CASSLVRTGEGATYEQYF

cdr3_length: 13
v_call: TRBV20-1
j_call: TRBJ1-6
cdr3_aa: CSARQVNNSPLHF

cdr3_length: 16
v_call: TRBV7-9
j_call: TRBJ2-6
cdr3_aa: CASSRLDRSGANVLTF

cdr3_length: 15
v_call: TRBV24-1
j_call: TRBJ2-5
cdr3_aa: CATSDAGQGLETQYF

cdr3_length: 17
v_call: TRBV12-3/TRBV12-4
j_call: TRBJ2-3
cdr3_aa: CASRLGGRTRWADTQYF

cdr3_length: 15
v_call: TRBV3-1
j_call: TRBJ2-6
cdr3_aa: CASSPGTAGANVLTF

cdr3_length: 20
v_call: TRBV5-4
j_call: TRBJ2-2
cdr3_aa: CASSSIKGTGRYSNTGELFF

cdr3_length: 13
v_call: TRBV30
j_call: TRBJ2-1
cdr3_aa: CAWTEPPYNEQFF

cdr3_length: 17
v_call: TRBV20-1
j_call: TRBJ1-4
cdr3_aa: CSASWDRPLATNEKLFF

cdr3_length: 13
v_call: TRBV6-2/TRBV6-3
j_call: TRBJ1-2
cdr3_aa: CASGDSGFYGYTF

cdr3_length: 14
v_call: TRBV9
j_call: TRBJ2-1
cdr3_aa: CASSPRLVDNEQFF

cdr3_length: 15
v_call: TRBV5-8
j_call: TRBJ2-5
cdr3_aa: CASSLVLAGGETQYF